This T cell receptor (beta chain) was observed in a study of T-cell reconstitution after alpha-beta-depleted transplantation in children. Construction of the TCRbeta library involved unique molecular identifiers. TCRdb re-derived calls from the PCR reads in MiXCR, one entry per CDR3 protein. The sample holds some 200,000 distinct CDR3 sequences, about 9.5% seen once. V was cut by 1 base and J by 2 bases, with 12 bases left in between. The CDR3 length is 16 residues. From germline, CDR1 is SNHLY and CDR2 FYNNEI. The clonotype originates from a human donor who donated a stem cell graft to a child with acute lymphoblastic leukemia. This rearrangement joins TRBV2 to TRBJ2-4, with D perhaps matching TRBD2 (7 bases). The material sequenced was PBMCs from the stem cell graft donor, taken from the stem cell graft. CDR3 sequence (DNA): TGTGCCAGCAGTGAAGTTAAGGGGGGGACCAAAAACATTCAGTACTTC. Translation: CASSEVKGGTKNIQYF.